The 4 T cell receptor beta chains below come from one sample, sequenced in a study of shared clonotypes between healthy human individuals. Only in-frame clones appear in the TCRdb table, and some are missing; sequencing was by immunoSEQ multiplex PCR. Of roughly 2.6 million clones in the sample, approximately 92% were seen once. The specimen was naive CD4+ T cells sorted from blood. Subset: CD45RA+ positively selected. These receptors all come from a man aged 18-30 years in good health.

V and J are TRBV14 and TRBJ1-4; a weak D match, TRBD1 (6 bases). CDR1 is SGHDN and CDR2 is FVKESK in the germline V gene. The CDR3 has 14 amino acids. V was clipped by 1 base and J by 8 bases, with 11 bases between them. CDR3 amino acids: CASSQGGGGEKLFF. The CDR3 nucleotides read TGTGCCAGCAGCCAAGGAGGGGGTGGCGAAAAACTGTTTTTT.

The V gene is TRBV30, the J gene TRBJ1-5; D possibly corresponds to TRBD1 (5 bases). This CDR3 region has 13 residues. The V gene lost 2 bases and the J gene lost 5 bases, with 10 bases spanning the gap. Germline V CDR1 and CDR2: GTSNPN, SVGIG (reference sequence). CDR3 nucleotides: TGTGCCTGGAGTATCGGGGCCGATCAGCCCCAGCATTTT. As protein: CAWSIGADQPQHF.

This clone was picked up one time. Other DNA sequences within the sample encode an identical CDR3. The chain carries TRBV7-2 and TRBJ2-7, with D perhaps being TRBD1 or TRBD2 (5 bases each). Germline lookup yields CDR1 SGHTA and CDR2 FQGNSA. This CDR3 is built from 14 residues. Trimming stripped 5 bases from V and 2 bases from J, with 13 bases between. In DNA form, the CDR3 reads TGTGCCAGCAGCCAAGGGACGGGAACCTACGAGCAGTACTTC. Amino acid sequence: CASSQGTGTYEQYF.

The V and J genes are TRBV19 and TRBJ1-5; 7 bases align to TRBD1. This CDR3 region has 15 residues. V lost 6 bases, J lost 2 bases, and 7 bases stayed unmatched. Looked up from germline, CDR1 is LNHDA and CDR2 is SQIVND (reference sequence). The CDR3 bases are TGTGCCAGTAGCCGACAGGGCATGGGCAATCAGCCCCAGCATTTT. It translates to CASSRQGMGNQPQHF. Full variable domain (remainder filled in from reference TRBV19 and TRBJ1-5): DGGITQSPKYLFRKEGQNVTLSCEQNLNHDAMYWYRQDPGQGLRLIYYSQIVNDFQKGDIAEGYSVSREKKESFPLTVTSAQKNPTAFYLCASSRQGMGNQPQHFGDGTRLSIL.